This T cell receptor beta chain emerged from a study of cytomegalovirus exposure and HLA in healthy donors. The study ran its PCR with 60 Vbeta and 13 Jbeta primers. Repertoires were generated with immunoSEQ multiplex PCR, while TCRdb's copy carries only in-frame clones and drops some. The repertoire holds more than 100,000 clones, with approximately 70% as singletons. For this clone: The antigen remains undetermined.

With 7 bases clipped from V and 3 bases from J, the junction kept 8 bases outside the gene matches. The CDR3 is 14 amino acids. Germline V gene sequence: CDR1 LNHDA, CDR2 SQIVND (reference sequence). Whole-study findings and limits: Most TCR sequences showed up rarely, but some public TCRs showed up in many donors.

The source of this sequence is a man younger than 35 in good health and CMV-seronegative. Sequencing was carried out using PBMCs. V gene TRBV19 combines with J gene TRBJ2-7, with TRBD2 identical over 8 bases. The CDR3 DNA reads TGTGCCAGTAAACGTGAGCGGGGGAACTACGAGCAGTACTTC. Its protein is CASKRERGNYEQYF.